This record covers a single T cell receptor beta chain. The antigen remains unidentified. The data derive from a study of T cell repertoires in cytomegalovirus infection. Study-level information: Signatures in public TCR beta sequences pointed to both CMV infection and matching HLA type.

CDR3 length: 16 residues. With 3 bases removed from V and 7 bases from J, the gap between germline ends came to 18 bases. CDR1 and CDR2 (germline): MDHEN, SYDVKM. TCRdb redid the calling of the reads with MiXCR, one entry per CDR3 protein. Among around 180,000 distinct CDR3 sequences listed, approximately 19% were seen once. Study-wide points: Predominance within the ex vivo response was attributable to HLA-C-restricted CMV-specific TCR beta clonotypes.

The sequenced sample was PBMCs. The V gene is TRBV28, the J gene TRBJ2-2, with no clear D. The clonotype originates from a human donor in good health (CMV status not recorded). Some clones in this sample may be carry-over from other donors' samples. The CDR3 protein is CASSLRWVAHYGELFF. In DNA form, the CDR3 reads TGTGCCAGCAGTTTGAGGTGGGTGGCCCATTACGGGGAGCTGTTTTTT. Full variable domain (outside the CDR3, taken from reference TRBV28 and TRBJ2-2): DVKVTQSSRYLVKRTGEKVFLECVQDMDHENMFWYRQDPGLGLRLIYFSYDVKMKEKGDIPEGYSVSREKKERFSLILESASTNQTSMYLCASSLRWVAHYGELFFGEGSRLTVL.